The T cell receptor (beta chain) under discussion was sequenced for a study of beta chain features in type 1 diabetes. Of the isolated RNA, all was reverse transcribed, and so the sequenced material was expressed TCRB transcripts. This table comes from immunoSEQ multiplex PCR, and its TCRdb copy is limited to in-frame clones, with some not included. This repertoire shows around 500,000 clones, approximately 10% found once; its top ten account for 0.045% to 0.05%. This clone was detected only a few times. Antigen: not known. Per germline, CDR1 SEHNR and CDR2 FQNEAQ (reference sequence). CDR3 size: 17 residues. Deletions cut 4 bases from V and 8 bases from J, with 24 bases between. Overall study results and limits: Across all four CD4+ subsets, people with type 1 diabetes showed modestly shorter TCRB CDR3s.

This receptor was taken from a woman aged 18-29 years in good health. J is TRBJ2-1 and V is TRBV7-9; possible D gene TRBD1, 5 bases. The sequenced sample consisted of naive CD4+ T cells from blood. CDR3 nucleotides: TGTGCCAGCAGCTCGTTCCGTTGGGGCGGCTCCGACGATGAGCAGTTCTTC. Translated, it gives CASSSFRWGGSDDEQFF.